One and the same sample provided the 14 T cell receptor beta chains below, sequenced in a study of cytomegalovirus exposure and HLA in healthy donors. Use of 60 Vbeta and 13 Jbeta primers characterized the PCR. TCRdb's table, derived via immunoSEQ multiplex PCR, lists solely in-frame clones and lacks some. The table includes about 150,000 clones, approximately 86% detected once. Specimen: PBMCs. These TCRs come from a woman in her forties or fifties in good health and CMV-seropositive.

The chain employs TRBV27 and TRBJ1-1; maybe TRBD1 (5 bases). Per the germline V gene, CDR1 is MNHEY and CDR2 is SMNVEV (reference sequence). V lost 6 bases, J lost 1 base, and 12 bases lay in between. The CDR3 sequence is 14 residues long. CDR3 nucleotide sequence: TGTGCCAGCAGCAGAGCCAGGGCGAACACTGAAGCTTTCTTT. It translates to CASSRARANTEAFF.

V gene TRBV30 combines with J gene TRBJ1-2; 7 bases are a match to TRBD1. Looked up from germline, CDR1 is GTSNPN and CDR2 is SVGIG (reference sequence). The CDR3 covers 13 residues. J lost 4 bases, V lost 3 bases, and 5 bases had no gene match. In DNA, the CDR3 is TGTGCCTGGAGAAACAGGGGAATCTATGGCTACACCTTC. It specifies CAWRNRGIYGYTF.

CDR3 coding DNA: TGCGCCAGCAGTGAGGGGACTAGCGGGGGTGCGCAGTATTTT. As protein: CASSEGTSGGAQYF. V is TRBV10-1 and J is TRBJ2-3, with 14 nucleotides matching TRBD2. CDR3 size: 14 residues. Trimming removed 2 bases from V and 10 bases from J; junction bases left unmatched: 2. Per the germline V gene, CDR1 is WNHNN and CDR2 is SYGVQD (reference sequence).

The chain employs TRBV11-2 and TRBJ1-1, with D uncertain. The CDR3 loop spans 13 amino acids. Germline CDR1 reads SGHAT; CDR2 reads FQNNGV. Trimming shortened V by 1 base and J by 2 bases, and 5 bases separated the two germline ends. The DNA for the CDR3 is TGTGCCAGCAGCTTAGCGGGTAACACTGAAGCTTTCTTT. Translated, it gives CASSLAGNTEAFF.

This chain connects TRBV27 to TRBJ2-3; D is perhaps TRBD1 (8 bases). The V gene lost 6 bases and the J gene lost 7 bases, with 23 bases spanning the gap. The CDR3 consists of 16 residues. CDR1 and CDR2 (germline): MNHEY, SMNVEV (reference sequence). The CDR3 spells CASSSPHRGGGNTQYF. CDR3 nucleotides: TGTGCCAGCAGCTCCCCACACAGGGGGGGAGGAAATACGCAGTATTTT.

The chain employs TRBV6-5 and TRBJ1-2; a possible D gene is TRBD1 (6 bases). Between the trimmed V and J ends, which lost 5 bases and 7 bases, there was a span of 14 bases. Per the germline V gene, CDR1 is MNHEY and CDR2 is SVGAGI. The CDR3 is 13 amino acids. The CDR3 region is CASSQTGQGGYTF. The CDR3 DNA sequence: TGTGCCAGCAGTCAAACAGGGCAGGGTGGCTACACCTTC.

The rearrangement uses TRBV7-3 and TRBJ2-3; D perhaps matches TRBD2 (5 bases). The ends were cut back, 1 base at V and 0 bases at J, with 8 bases in the middle. Germline CDR1 SGHTA, CDR2 FQGTGA. The CDR3 length is 15 residues. The CDR3 DNA is TGTGCCAGCAGCTTAAGACGGGGTAGCACAGATACGCAGTATTTT. It codes for CASSLRRGSTDTQYF.

The gene calls are TRBV11-2 and TRBJ2-2; D possibly corresponds to TRBD1 (6 bases). The CDR3 is 12 residues long. In germline, CDR1 is SGHAT, CDR2 FQNNGV. V gave up 10 bases and J gave up 7 bases, with 13 bases separating them. The CDR3 DNA reads TGTGCCACCCCTGGGGGCGGCGGGGAGCTGTTTTTT. It encodes CATPGGGGELFF.

The genes are TRBV7-9 and TRBJ2-7, with 11 bases lining up with TRBD1. J was trimmed by 4 bases and V by 6 bases; bases with no gene match: 8. The CDR3 has 15 amino acids. The germline V gene encodes CDR1 SEHNR and CDR2 FQNEAQ (reference sequence). The CDR3 protein is CASSLWDRGGYEQYF. The CDR3 DNA reads TGTGCCAGCAGTTTGTGGGACAGGGGGGGATACGAGCAGTACTTC. The full variable domain, its missing parts supplied by reference TRBV7-9 and TRBJ2-7, is DTGVSQNPRHKITKRGQNVTFRCDPISEHNRLYWYRQTLGQGPEFLTYFQNEAQLEKSRLLSDRFSAERPKGSFSTLEIQRTEQGDSAMYLCASSLWDRGGYEQYFGPGTRLTVT.

Only one count was recorded for this clone. V and J are TRBV11-2 and TRBJ2-7; D gene ambiguous. CDR3 length: 13 amino acids. CDR1 SGHAT and CDR2 FQNNGV come from the germline V gene. The V end lost 2 bases, the J end lost 6 bases, and 11 bases lay between the germline ends. CDR3 residues: CASSLILPGEQYF. The CDR3 region has the DNA TGTGCCAGCAGCTTAATACTACCGGGCGAGCAGTACTTC.

The V and J genes are TRBV9 and TRBJ1-3; D unresolved. The V gene lost 4 bases and the J gene lost 2 bases, with 16 bases spanning the gap. CDR1 and CDR2 from the germline V gene are SGDLS and YYNGEE. The CDR3 length is 16 residues. This CDR3 is CASSPRQTLAGNTIYF. The CDR3 nucleotides read TGTGCCAGCAGCCCCCGGCAGACTCTTGCTGGAAACACCATATATTTT.

This chain links TRBV5-4 with TRBJ2-1, with 8 nucleotides matching TRBD1. Unmatched junction bases numbered 5, after V lost 5 bases and J lost 4 bases. The CDR3 runs to 14 residues. The germline V gene has CDR1 SGHNT and CDR2 YYREEE (reference sequence). The CDR3 spells CASRAGTGYNEQFF. CDR3 bases: TGTGCCAGCAGGGCCGGGACAGGTTACAATGAGCAGTTCTTC.

The CDR3 region has the DNA TGCGCCAGCAGTGAGGGAGTAAATCAGCCCCAGCATTTT. This encodes CASSEGVNQPQHF. The chain links TRBV10-1 to TRBJ1-5; no reliable D call. V lost 2 bases and J 4 bases, leaving 6 bases between the germline ends. Germline-derived CDR1 and CDR2 are WNHNN and SYGVQD (reference sequence). The CDR3 sequence is 13 residues long.

The chain employs TRBV9 and TRBJ1-3; 9 nucleotides line up with TRBD1. J was trimmed by 4 bases and V by 0 bases; bases with no gene match: 11. The CDR3 totals 18 residues. Germline V gene data show CDR1 as SGDLS and CDR2 as YYNGEE. The CDR3 DNA follows: TGTGCCAGCAGCGTAGATCCCCGACAGGGGGGATGGGGAAACACCATATATTTT. Protein: CASSVDPRQGGWGNTIYF.